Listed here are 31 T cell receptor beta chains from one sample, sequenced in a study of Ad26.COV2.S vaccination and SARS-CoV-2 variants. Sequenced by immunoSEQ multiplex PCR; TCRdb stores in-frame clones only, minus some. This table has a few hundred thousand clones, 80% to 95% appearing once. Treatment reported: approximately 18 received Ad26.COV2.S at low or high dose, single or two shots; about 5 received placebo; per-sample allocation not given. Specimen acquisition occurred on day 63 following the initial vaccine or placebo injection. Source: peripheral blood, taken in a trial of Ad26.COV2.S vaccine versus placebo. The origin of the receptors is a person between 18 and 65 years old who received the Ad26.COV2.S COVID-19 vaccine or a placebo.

CDR3 protein: CAWTGSWANVLTF. CDR3 DNA sequence: TGTGCCTGGACGGGGAGCTGGGCCAACGTCCTGACTTTC. The chain joins TRBV30 to TRBJ2-6, with D possibly being TRBD2 (5 bases). CDR3 length equals 13 residues. Germline loops: CDR1 GTSNPN, CDR2 SVGIG (reference sequence). V lost 4 bases, J lost 5 bases, and 9 bases lay in between.

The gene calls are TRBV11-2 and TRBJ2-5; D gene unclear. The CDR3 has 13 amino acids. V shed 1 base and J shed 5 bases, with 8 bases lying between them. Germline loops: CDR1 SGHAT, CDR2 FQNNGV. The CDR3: CASSLAPSETQYF. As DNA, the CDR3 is TGTGCCAGCAGCTTAGCCCCCAGTGAGACCCAGTACTTC.

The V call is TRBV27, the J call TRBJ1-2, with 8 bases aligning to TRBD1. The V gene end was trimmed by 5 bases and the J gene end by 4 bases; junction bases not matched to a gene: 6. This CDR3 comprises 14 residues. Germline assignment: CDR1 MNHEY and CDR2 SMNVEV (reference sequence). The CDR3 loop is CASSLTGGTYGYTF. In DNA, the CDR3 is TGTGCCAGCAGTCTCACAGGGGGAACCTATGGCTACACCTTC.

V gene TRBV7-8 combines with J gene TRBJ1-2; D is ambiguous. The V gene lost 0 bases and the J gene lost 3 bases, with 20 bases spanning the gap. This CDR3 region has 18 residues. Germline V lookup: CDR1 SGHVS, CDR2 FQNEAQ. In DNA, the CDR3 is TGTGCCAGCAGCTTAGCTAGGTCAGTCAACCACTTAGACTATGGCTACACCTTC. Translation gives CASSLARSVNHLDYGYTF.

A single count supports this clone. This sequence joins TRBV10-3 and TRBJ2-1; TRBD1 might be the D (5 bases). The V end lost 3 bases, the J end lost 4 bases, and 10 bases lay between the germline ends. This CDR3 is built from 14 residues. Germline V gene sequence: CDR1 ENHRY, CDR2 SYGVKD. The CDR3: CAISEQVIYNEQFF. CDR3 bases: TGTGCCATCAGTGAACAGGTAATTTACAATGAGCAGTTCTTC.

The CDR3 DNA follows: TGTGCCATCAGGCCTAGCGTCCGAGATACGCAGTATTTT. It encodes CAIRPSVRDTQYF. The chain combines TRBV10-3 with TRBJ2-3, with D tentatively TRBD2 (6 bases). Trimming pared 6 bases from V and 5 bases from J, leaving 12 bases between. CDR1 and CDR2 from the germline V gene are ENHRY and SYGVKD. This CDR3 has 13 residues.

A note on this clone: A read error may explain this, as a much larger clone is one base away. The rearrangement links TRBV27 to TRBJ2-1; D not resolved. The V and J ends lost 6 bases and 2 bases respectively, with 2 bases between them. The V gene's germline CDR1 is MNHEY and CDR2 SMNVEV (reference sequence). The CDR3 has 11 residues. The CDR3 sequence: CASRTYNEQFF. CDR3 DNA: TGTGCCAGCAGAACCTACAATGAGCAGTTCTTC.

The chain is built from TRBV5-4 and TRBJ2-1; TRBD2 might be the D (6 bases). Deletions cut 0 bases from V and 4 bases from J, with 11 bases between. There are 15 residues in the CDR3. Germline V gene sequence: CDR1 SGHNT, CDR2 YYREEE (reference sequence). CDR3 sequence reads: CASSLVAGRYNEQFF. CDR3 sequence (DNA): TGTGCCAGCAGCTTGGTGGCGGGGCGGTACAATGAGCAGTTCTTC.

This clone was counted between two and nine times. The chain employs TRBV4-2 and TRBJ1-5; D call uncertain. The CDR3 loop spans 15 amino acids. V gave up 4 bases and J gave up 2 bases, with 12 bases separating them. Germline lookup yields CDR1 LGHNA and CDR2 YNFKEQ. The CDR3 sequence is CASSLEVFGNQPQHF. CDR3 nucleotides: TGTGCCAGCAGCCTGGAGGTATTTGGCAATCAGCCCCAGCATTTT.

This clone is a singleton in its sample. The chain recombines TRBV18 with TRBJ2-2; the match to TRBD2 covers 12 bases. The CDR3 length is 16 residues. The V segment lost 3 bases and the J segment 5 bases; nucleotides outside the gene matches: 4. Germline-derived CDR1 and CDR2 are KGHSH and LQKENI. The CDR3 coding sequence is TGTGCCAGCTCACCTCCTAGCGGGAGGGGTACCGGGGAGCTGTTTTTT. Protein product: CASSPPSGRGTGELFF.

CDR3 nucleotide sequence: TGTGCCAGCAGTTACTCGTCTAGCGGGAGTACCGGGGAGCTGTTTTTT. Its protein product is CASSYSSSGSTGELFF. The gene calls are TRBV6-5 and TRBJ2-2; 10 bases match TRBD2. CDR1 and CDR2 (germline): MNHEY, SVGAGI. After removal of 0 bases from V and 5 bases from J, the junction contained 3 bases not matched to a gene. CDR3 length: 16 amino acids.

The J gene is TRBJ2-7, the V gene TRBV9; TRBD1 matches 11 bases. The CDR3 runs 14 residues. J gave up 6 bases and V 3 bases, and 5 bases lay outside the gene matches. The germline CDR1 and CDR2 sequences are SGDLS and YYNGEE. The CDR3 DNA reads TGTGCCAGCAGCGGTGTCGGGACAGGGGGCGAGCAGTACTTC. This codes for CASSGVGTGGEQYF.

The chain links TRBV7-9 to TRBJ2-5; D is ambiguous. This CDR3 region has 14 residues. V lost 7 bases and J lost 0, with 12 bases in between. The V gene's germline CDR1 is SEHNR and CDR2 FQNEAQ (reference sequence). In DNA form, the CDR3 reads TGTGCCAGCACCAAGGCGGCTAACCAAGAGACCCAGTACTTC. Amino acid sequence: CASTKAANQETQYF.

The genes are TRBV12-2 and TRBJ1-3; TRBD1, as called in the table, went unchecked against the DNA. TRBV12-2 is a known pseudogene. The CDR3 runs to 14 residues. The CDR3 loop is CARPDRDPGNTIYF. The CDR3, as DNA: TGTGCAAGACCAGACAGGGACCCCGGAAACACCATATATTTT.

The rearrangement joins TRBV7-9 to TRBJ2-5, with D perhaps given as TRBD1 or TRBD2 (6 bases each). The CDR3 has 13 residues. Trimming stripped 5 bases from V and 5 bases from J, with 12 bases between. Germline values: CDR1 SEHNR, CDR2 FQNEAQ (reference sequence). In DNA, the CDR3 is TGTGCCAGCAGCACGGGGGCGGGGGAGACCCAGTACTTC. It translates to CASSTGAGETQYF.

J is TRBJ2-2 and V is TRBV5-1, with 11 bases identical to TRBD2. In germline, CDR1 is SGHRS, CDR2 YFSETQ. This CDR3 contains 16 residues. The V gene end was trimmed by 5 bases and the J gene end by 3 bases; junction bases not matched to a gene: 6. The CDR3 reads CASSSWGLADTGELFF. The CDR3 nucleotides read TGCGCCAGCAGTTCCTGGGGACTAGCGGACACCGGGGAGCTGTTTTTT.

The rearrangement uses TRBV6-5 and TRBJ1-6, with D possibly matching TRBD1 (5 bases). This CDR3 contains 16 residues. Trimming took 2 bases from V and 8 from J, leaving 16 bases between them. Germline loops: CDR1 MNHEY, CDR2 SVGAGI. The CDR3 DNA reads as TGTGCCAGCAGTTACGGGACGTCACCCCTCGATTCACCCCTCCACTTT. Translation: CASSYGTSPLDSPLHF.

CDR3 loop: CASKLAYTYNEQFF. In nucleotides, the CDR3 is TGTGCCAGCAAGTTAGCGTATACCTACAATGAGCAGTTCTTC. This chain links TRBV27 with TRBJ2-1, with a tentative D call TRBD2 (5 bases). This CDR3 region has 14 residues. Germline CDR1 MNHEY, CDR2 SMNVEV (reference sequence). Trimming pared 7 bases from V and 2 bases from J, leaving 12 bases between.

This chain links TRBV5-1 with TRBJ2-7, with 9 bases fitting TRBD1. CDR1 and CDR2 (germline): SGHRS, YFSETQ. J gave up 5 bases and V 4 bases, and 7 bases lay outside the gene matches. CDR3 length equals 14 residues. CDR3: CASSEDRGIDEQYF. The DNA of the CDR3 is TGCGCCAGCAGCGAGGACAGGGGAATAGACGAGCAGTACTTC.

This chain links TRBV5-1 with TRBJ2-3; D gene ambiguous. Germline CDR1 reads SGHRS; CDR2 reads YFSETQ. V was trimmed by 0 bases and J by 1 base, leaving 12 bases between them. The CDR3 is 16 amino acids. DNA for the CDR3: TGCGCCAGCAGCTTGGAAGCTAGAACCCGCACAGATACGCAGTATTTT. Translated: CASSLEARTRTDTQYF.

The CDR3 here is CASQQQMNTEAFF. The DNA of the CDR3 is TGTGCCAGCCAACAGCAGATGAACACTGAAGCTTTCTTT. V usage is TRBV7-3 and J usage is TRBJ1-1, with D unresolved. In germline, CDR1 is SGHTA, CDR2 FQGTGA. With 8 bases removed from V and 0 bases from J, the gap between germline ends came to 10 bases. The CDR3 length is 13 residues.

CDR3 amino acids: CASSPPGQWGTGELFF. The CDR3 region has the DNA TGTGCCAGCAGCCCTCCAGGGCAGTGGGGGACCGGGGAGCTGTTTTTT. The rearrangement joins TRBV7-8 to TRBJ2-2; D tentatively reads TRBD1 or TRBD2 (5 bases each). Per the germline V gene, CDR1 is SGHVS and CDR2 is FQNEAQ. Trimming removed 5 bases from V and 5 bases from J, with 18 bases in between. The CDR3 runs 16 residues.

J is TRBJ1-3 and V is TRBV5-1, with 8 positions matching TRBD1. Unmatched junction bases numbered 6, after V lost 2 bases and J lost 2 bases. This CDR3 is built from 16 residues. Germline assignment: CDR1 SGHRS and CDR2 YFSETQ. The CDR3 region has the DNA TGCGCCAGCAGCTTCGTCACAGGGGGTGCTGGAAACACCATATATTTT. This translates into CASSFVTGGAGNTIYF.

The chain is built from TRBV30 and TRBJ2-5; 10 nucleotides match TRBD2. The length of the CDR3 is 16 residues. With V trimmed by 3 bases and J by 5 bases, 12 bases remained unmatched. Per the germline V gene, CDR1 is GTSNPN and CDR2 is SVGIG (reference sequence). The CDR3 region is CAWSKLAGVVGETQYF. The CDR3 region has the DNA TGTGCCTGGAGCAAGCTAGCGGGAGTCGTTGGGGAGACCCAGTACTTC.

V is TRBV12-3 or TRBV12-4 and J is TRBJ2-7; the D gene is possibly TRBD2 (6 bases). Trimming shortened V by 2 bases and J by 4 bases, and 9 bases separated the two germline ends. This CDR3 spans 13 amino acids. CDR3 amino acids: CASSLRRGYEQYF. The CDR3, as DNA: TGTGCCAGCAGTTTAAGGAGGGGATACGAGCAGTACTTC.

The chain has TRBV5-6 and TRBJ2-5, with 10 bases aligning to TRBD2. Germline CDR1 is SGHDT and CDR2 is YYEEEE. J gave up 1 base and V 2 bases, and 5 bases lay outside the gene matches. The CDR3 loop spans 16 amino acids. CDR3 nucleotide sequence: TGTGCCAGCAGCTTTGCAATAGCGGGAGGCCAAGAGACCCAGTACTTC. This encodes CASSFAIAGGQETQYF. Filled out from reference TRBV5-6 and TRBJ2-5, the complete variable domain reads DAGVTQSPTHLIKTRGQQVTLRCSPKSGHDTVSWYQQALGQGPQFIFQYYEEEERQRGNFPDRFSGHQFPNYSSELNVNALLLGDSALYLCASSFAIAGGQETQYFGPGTRLLVL.

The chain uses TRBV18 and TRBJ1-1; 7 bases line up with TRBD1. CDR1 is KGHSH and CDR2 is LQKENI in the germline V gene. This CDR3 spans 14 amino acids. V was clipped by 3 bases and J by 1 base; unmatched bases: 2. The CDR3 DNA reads TGTGCCAGCTCACCGGGACAGAGGAACACTGAAGCTTTCTTT. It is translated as CASSPGQRNTEAFF.

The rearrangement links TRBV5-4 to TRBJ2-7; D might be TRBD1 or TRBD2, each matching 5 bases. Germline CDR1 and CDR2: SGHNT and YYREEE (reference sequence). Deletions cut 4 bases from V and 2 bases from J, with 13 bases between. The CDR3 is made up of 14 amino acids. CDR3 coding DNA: TGTGCCAGCAGCCATACCGGGACGACCTACGAGCAGTACTTC. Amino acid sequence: CASSHTGTTYEQYF.

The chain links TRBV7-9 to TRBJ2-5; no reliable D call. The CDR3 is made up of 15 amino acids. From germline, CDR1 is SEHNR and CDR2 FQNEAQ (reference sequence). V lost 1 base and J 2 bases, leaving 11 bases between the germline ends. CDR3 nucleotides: TGTGCCAGCAGCTTAGGGTACGGAGCGCAAGAGACCCAGTACTTC. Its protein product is CASSLGYGAQETQYF.

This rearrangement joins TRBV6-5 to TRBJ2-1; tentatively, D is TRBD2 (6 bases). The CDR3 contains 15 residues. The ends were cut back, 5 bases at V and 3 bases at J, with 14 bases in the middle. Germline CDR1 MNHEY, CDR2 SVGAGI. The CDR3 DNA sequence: TGTGCCAGCAGTAGAGGCGGGATAGACTACAATGAGCAGTTCTTC. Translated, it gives CASSRGGIDYNEQFF.

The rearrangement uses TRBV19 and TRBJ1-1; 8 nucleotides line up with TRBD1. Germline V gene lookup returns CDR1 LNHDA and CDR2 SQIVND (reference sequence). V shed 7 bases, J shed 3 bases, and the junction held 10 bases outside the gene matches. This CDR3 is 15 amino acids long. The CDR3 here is CASKGQGRGDTEAFF. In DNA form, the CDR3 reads TGTGCCAGTAAAGGACAGGGAAGGGGGGACACTGAAGCTTTCTTT.